What follows describes a single T cell receptor (beta chain). Its antigen is undetermined. Since the CDR3 does not end with the conserved phenylalanine or tryptophan, this likely comes from a read error. The limits of the CDR3 on the DNA are not certain, so only TCRdb's listed CDR3 is given. Mouse gene names apply. Researchers sorted pooled cutaneous lymph node cells on the basis of CD4, CD8alpha, NKG2D, NKG2ACE and other markers. The CDR3 is made up of 10 amino acids, end residues included. CDR1 and CDR2 from the germline V gene are MSHET and SYDVDS. The sequencing template was cDNA reverse transcribed from extracted RNA. Profiling relied on immunoSEQ multiplex PCR, and the TCRdb table lists in-frame clones only, not all of them. The sample has approximately 300,000 clones, none seen only once; the top ten hold more than 0.95%. This sample was included in a study of CD8+ T cells in alopecia areata. Study-wide points: Whereas mice showed it more clearly, TCR sharing across patients was murkier, possibly because of HLA. Relative to normal scalp, lesional scalp, especially alopecia totalis/universalis, showed higher clonality.

The sample was CD4+ T cells sorted from a lymph node. The chain joins TRBV29 to TRBJ1-7; whether TRBD1, the table's D call, matches the DNA was not checked. TRBJ1-7 is labeled an ORF, and its function is uncertain. This TCR was sampled from a C3H/HeJ mouse with alopecia areata. For this mouse line, the MHC haplotype is H2-k. The chain's CDR3 is CASSPPRGDH.